These 19 T cell receptor beta chains share one sample of origin, sequenced in a study of cytotoxic CD8 clonotypes in ibrutinib-treated CLL. The table came from immunoSEQ multiplex PCR; TCRdb's copy has only in-frame clones and leaves some out. The table has under 300,000 clones, 65% to 85% seen once. Here the sequenced sample was PBMCs, taken at disease progression, from a patient treated with ibrutinib. Receptor source: a human donor with chronic lymphocytic leukemia.

The CDR3 DNA is TGTGCCAGCAGTTCGGGACTAGCATTAGATACGCAGTATTTT. Protein: CASSSGLALDTQYF. The genes are TRBV2 and TRBJ2-3; 9 nucleotides line up with TRBD2. The J segment lost 5 bases and the V segment lost 5 bases, leaving 5 bases of the junction unmatched. This CDR3 spans 14 amino acids. Germline V gives CDR1 SNHLY, CDR2 FYNNEI.

The chain joins TRBV10-3 to TRBJ2-7; 8 bases are shared with TRBD1. The length of the CDR3 is 13 residues. V lost 2 bases, J lost 6 bases, and 3 bases stayed unmatched. Looked up from germline, CDR1 is ENHRY and CDR2 is SYGVKD. The CDR3 here is CAISEGQGLEQYF. In nucleotides, the CDR3 is TGTGCCATCAGTGAGGGACAGGGCCTCGAGCAGTACTTC.

The chain recombines TRBV7-9 with TRBJ2-1; D unresolved. The germline gives CDR1 SEHNR, CDR2 FQNEAQ (reference sequence). The CDR3 consists of 11 residues. The germline V and J ends were trimmed by 3 bases and 9 bases, with 6 bases remaining between them. This chain's CDR3 is CASSFGGEQFF. In DNA form, the CDR3 reads TGTGCCAGCAGCTTTGGCGGTGAGCAGTTCTTC.

This clone was seen a single time. The chain combines TRBV11-2 with TRBJ2-7; 10 bases match TRBD2. CDR3 length equals 15 residues. Germline CDR1 SGHAT, CDR2 FQNNGV. V was clipped by 1 base and J by 5 bases; unmatched bases: 5. CDR3 in amino acids: CASSLGASGGHEQYF. The DNA for the CDR3 is TGTGCCAGCAGCTTAGGGGCTAGCGGGGGTCACGAGCAGTACTTC.

V gene TRBV11-2 combines with J gene TRBJ2-1; TRBD1 aligns across 10 bases. The germline gives CDR1 SGHAT, CDR2 FQNNGV. V was clipped by 3 bases and J by 5 bases; unmatched bases: 7. The CDR3 consists of 16 residues. The CDR3 region has the DNA TGTGCCAGCAGCTTCCGCCGGGGGACAGGGGACAATGAGCAGTTCTTC. This codes for CASSFRRGTGDNEQFF.

CDR3: CASSYSIAPSGANVLTF. CDR3 DNA sequence: TGTGCCAGCAGTTACTCTATAGCTCCCTCTGGGGCCAACGTCCTGACTTTC. The genes are TRBV6-7 and TRBJ2-6, with unresolved D. TRBV6-7 is placed among ORFs of uncertain function. Trimming cost V 0 bases and J 0 bases, with 9 bases left between them. There are 17 residues in the CDR3.

V is TRBV7-3 and J is TRBJ2-3; D possibly matches TRBD1 or TRBD2 (5 bases each). The V and J ends lost 4 bases and 4 bases respectively, with 12 bases between them. The V gene's germline CDR1 is SGHTA and CDR2 FQGTGA. The CDR3 consists of 14 residues. The CDR3 DNA reads TGTGCCAGCAGCTCCCGGACACTAGCAGATACGCAGTATTTT. Translating gives CASSSRTLADTQYF.

The chain carries TRBV20-1 and TRBJ2-3, with TRBD2 as a possible D gene (6 bases). V lost 6 bases and J lost 11, with 15 bases in between. Looked up from germline, CDR1 is DFQATT and CDR2 is SNEGSKA (reference sequence). This CDR3 has 11 residues. CDR3 in DNA: TGCAGTGCGAGACTAGTCACGCAGCAGTATTTT. It codes for CSARLVTQQYF.

The chain combines TRBV14 with TRBJ1-2; D unclear. The germline gives CDR1 SGHDN, CDR2 FVKESK. This CDR3 is built from 13 residues. V lost 5 bases to trimming and J lost 6 bases, with 13 bases between them. CDR3 loop: CASSSTGRDGYTF. CDR3 DNA: TGTGCCAGCAGCTCAACGGGGAGAGATGGCTACACCTTC.

This clone has only a few counts. V is TRBV28 and J is TRBJ1-2; D gene uncertain. The CDR3 length is 10 residues. V shed 4 bases and J shed 8 bases, with 5 bases lying between them. Germline loops: CDR1 MDHEN, CDR2 SYDVKM. Here the CDR3 reads CASSSGGYTF. DNA of the CDR3: TGTGCCAGCAGTTCAGGAGGCTACACCTTC.

The genes are TRBV7-8 and TRBJ1-3; D is undetermined. The ends were cut back, 1 base at V and 3 bases at J, with 7 bases in the middle. The germline V gene has CDR1 SGHVS and CDR2 FQNEAQ. This CDR3 contains 14 residues. The CDR3 loop reads CASSLGVDGNTIYF. The CDR3 DNA sequence: TGTGCCAGCAGCTTAGGGGTAGATGGAAACACCATATATTTT.

The chain carries TRBV29-1 and TRBJ2-7; 10 bases fit TRBD1. The germline CDR1 and CDR2 sequences are SQVTM and ANQGSEA. With 3 bases clipped from V and 2 bases from J, the junction kept 7 bases outside the gene matches. CDR3 length: 15 amino acids. CDR3 protein: CSVEYPGTGAYEQYF. CDR3 DNA sequence: TGCAGCGTTGAGTACCCCGGGACAGGGGCCTACGAGCAGTACTTC.

This chain connects TRBV5-8 to TRBJ1-5, with D possibly matching TRBD1 (6 bases). The CDR3 runs 14 residues. With 5 bases removed from V and 5 bases from J, the gap between germline ends came to 14 bases. CDR1 SGHTS and CDR2 YDEGEE come from the germline V gene. In DNA form, the CDR3 reads TGTGCCAGCAGTTTCCCCGAGGGGGATCAGCCCCAGCATTTT. Encoded protein: CASSFPEGDQPQHF.

The genes are TRBV18 and TRBJ1-2, with D unresolved. The V and J ends lost 3 bases and 1 base respectively, with 9 bases between them. Germline CDR1 KGHSH, CDR2 LQKENI. The CDR3 totals 14 residues. For the CDR3, the DNA is TGTGCCAGCTCACCGGGCGGAAATAACTATGGCTACACCTTC. It yields the protein CASSPGGNNYGYTF.

The gene calls are TRBV18 and TRBJ2-2; 8 bases agree with TRBD2. This CDR3 spans 18 amino acids. With 6 bases clipped from V and 5 bases from J, the junction kept 17 bases outside the gene matches. Germline CDR1 and CDR2: KGHSH and LQKENI. CDR3 sequence reads: CASSSPAGGRLSTGELFF. CDR3 nucleotides: TGTGCCAGCTCCTCACCGGCGGGGGGCCGGCTGTCAACCGGGGAGCTGTTTTTT.

The V and J genes are TRBV11-1 and TRBJ1-2, with a possible D match to TRBD1 (6 bases). Trimming took 1 base from V and 5 from J, leaving 8 bases between them. This CDR3 spans 13 amino acids. Germline loops: CDR1 SGHAT, CDR2 FQDESV (reference sequence). This chain's CDR3 is CASSLVQGYGYTF. Here the CDR3 DNA reads TGTGCCAGCAGCTTAGTTCAGGGGTATGGCTACACCTTC. Using reference TRBV11-1 and TRBJ1-2 for the parts outside the CDR3, the full variable domain is EAEVAQSPRYKITEKSQAVAFWCDPISGHATLYWYRQILGQGPELLVQFQDESVVDDSQLPKDRFSAERLKGVDSTLKIQPAELGDSAMYLCASSLVQGYGYTFGSGTRLTVV.

This clone was recorded a few times. The chain uses TRBV4-2 and TRBJ2-5; TRBD2 is a possible D gene (7 bases). The germline gives CDR1 LGHNA, CDR2 YNFKEQ. The CDR3 covers 13 residues. V shed 5 bases and J shed 4 bases, with 11 bases lying between them. For the CDR3, the DNA is TGTGCCAGCAGCGGGGGGGCCGGAGAGACCCAGTACTTC. Its translation is CASSGGAGETQYF.

V usage is TRBV7-6 and J usage is TRBJ1-4, with 7 bases matching TRBD1. Germline assignment: CDR1 SGHVS and CDR2 FNYEAQ. CDR3 length equals 18 residues. After removal of 1 base from V and 3 bases from J, the junction contained 11 bases not matched to a gene. The CDR3 region is CASSLEPMTGPPNEKLFF. Written as DNA, the CDR3 is TGTGCCAGCAGCTTAGAACCAATGACAGGGCCGCCTAATGAAAAACTGTTTTTT.

The chain has TRBV2 and TRBJ2-7; TRBD1 matches 7 bases. The CDR3 length is 15 residues. Germline-derived CDR1 and CDR2 are SNHLY and FYNNEI. V shed 1 base, J shed 4 bases, and the junction held 7 bases outside the gene matches. The CDR3, as DNA: TGTGCCAGCAGTGAAGGTGCACAGGGGTTTTACGAGCAGTACTTC. It specifies CASSEGAQGFYEQYF. The complete variable domain, with remaining parts taken from reference TRBV2 and TRBJ2-7, reads EPEVTQTPSHQVTQMGQEVILRCVPISNHLYFYWYRQILGQKVEFLVSFYNNEISEKSEIFDDQFSVERPDGSNFTLKIRSTKLEDSAMYFCASSEGAQGFYEQYFGPGTRLTVT.